In its sample, the clone carrying this T cell receptor beta chain ranks as medium-sized. Its antigen is not known. Via MiXCR, TCRdb re-called the 5' RACE reads, giving one row per CDR3 protein. The data show approximately 15,000 distinct CDR3 sequences, 2.1% seen once. Either OKT3 anti-CD3 antibody or CD3/CD28 beads expanded T cells from blood mononuclear cells over about three days. These data are taken from a study of beta chain bispecific antibodies for T cell cancers. Study as a whole: Sequenced cells survived coculture with leukemia lines plus bispecific antibodies. HPB-ALL carried surface TRBV5-5, while Jurkat carried TRBV12-3. Findings and caveats of the study: Normal T cells contributed less of the targeted TRBV signal than the leukemia cells did.

The CDR3 consists of 13 residues. Trimming cost V 0 bases and J 11 bases, with 9 bases left between them. Germline CDR1 reads SGHRS; CDR2 reads YFSETQ. Sequencing input: healthy donor T cells cultured with leukemia cells. This receptor was identified in a human donor in good health. Some clones in this sample may be carry-over from other donors' samples. The chain combines TRBV5-1 with TRBJ2-6; D remains unclear. The CDR3 here is CASSLGYQDVLTF. The CDR3 region has the DNA TGCGCCAGCAGCTTGGGTTACCAAGACGTCCTGACTTTC. Combining the CDR3 with reference TRBV5-1 and TRBJ2-6 gives the whole variable domain KAGVTQTPRYLIKTRGQQVTLSCSPISGHRSVSWYQQTPGQGLQFLFEYFSETQRNKGNFPGRFSGRQFSNSRSEMNVSTLELGDSALYLCASSLGYQDVLTFGAGSRLTVL.